The T cell receptor beta chain under discussion was sequenced for a study of T-cell reconstitution after alpha-beta-depleted transplantation in children. The table lists this clonotype with many counts. This sample's TCRbeta library carried unique molecular identifier barcodes. TCRdb re-called the PCR reads with MiXCR, one entry per CDR3 protein. This table has around 680,000 distinct CDR3 sequences, about 15% appearing once. This CDR3 is 13 amino acids long. The V gene's germline CDR1 is SGHRS and CDR2 YFSETQ. The V end lost 2 bases, the J end lost 1 base, and 6 bases lay between the germline ends. The receptor was derived from a human donor who donated a stem cell graft to a child with acute myeloid leukemia. Sequencing was performed on PBMCs from the stem cell graft donor, taken from the stem cell graft. The chain employs TRBV5-1 and TRBJ1-1, with D hard to call. The CDR3 DNA is TGCGCCAGCAGCTTAAATCCGAACACTGAAGCTTTCTTT. This encodes CASSLNPNTEAFF.